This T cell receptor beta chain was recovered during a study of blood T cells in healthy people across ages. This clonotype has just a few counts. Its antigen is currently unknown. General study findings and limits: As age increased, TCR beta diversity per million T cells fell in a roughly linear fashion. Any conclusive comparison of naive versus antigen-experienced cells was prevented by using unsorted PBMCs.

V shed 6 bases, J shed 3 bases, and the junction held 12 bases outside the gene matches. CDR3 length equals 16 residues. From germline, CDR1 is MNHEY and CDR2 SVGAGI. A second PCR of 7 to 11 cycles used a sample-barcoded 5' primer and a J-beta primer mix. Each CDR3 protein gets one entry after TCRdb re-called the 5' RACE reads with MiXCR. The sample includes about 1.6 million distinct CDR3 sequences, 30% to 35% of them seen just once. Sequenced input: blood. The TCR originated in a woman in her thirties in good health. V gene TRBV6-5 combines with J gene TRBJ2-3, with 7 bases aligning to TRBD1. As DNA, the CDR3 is TGTGCCAGCAGATCCTCGCGACAGGGACATACAGATACGCAGTATTTT. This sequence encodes CASRSSRQGHTDTQYF.